A single sample gave rise to the 27 T cell receptor beta chains below, sequenced in a study of response to subunit inactivated influenza vaccine. TCRdb re-analysed the RT-PCR reads in MiXCR, keeping a single row per CDR3 protein. Altogether roughly 500,000 distinct CDR3 sequences are present, approximately 20% being singletons, with the ten largest covering about 2.8%. These data were also reused for a study on T cells expressing NK-cell markers. That paper adds: Libraries used 5'RACE template switching adding universal primer site and UMIs.

Specimen: CD4+ T cells sorted from PBMCs, collected 12 days after vaccination. All receptors come from a man over 45 who received an inactivated influenza vaccine.

The genes are TRBV11-2 and TRBJ2-3, with unresolved D. Germline values: CDR1 SGHAT, CDR2 FQNNGV. The V end lost 4 bases, the J end lost 2 bases, and 13 bases lay between the germline ends. This CDR3 contains 15 residues. CDR3 coding DNA: TGTGCCAGCAGCTCGGCTGGGCAGACCACAGATACGCAGTATTTT. Translated: CASSSAGQTTDTQYF.

The V and J genes are TRBV7-2 and TRBJ2-1; 8 bases match TRBD1. This CDR3 contains 12 residues. Germline lookup yields CDR1 SGHTA and CDR2 FQGNSA. V lost 6 bases, J lost 10 bases, and 5 bases stayed unmatched. The CDR3 nucleotides are TGTGCCAGCAGAGCAGGGGGCAGCGAGCAGTTCTTC. Translating gives CASRAGGSEQFF.

The chain employs TRBV20-1 and TRBJ2-5, with 8 bases that match TRBD2. The germline gives CDR1 DFQATT, CDR2 SNEGSKA (reference sequence). The CDR3 has 14 amino acids. The J segment lost 2 bases and the V segment lost 5 bases, leaving 7 bases of the junction unmatched. The CDR3 nucleotides read TGCAGTGCTTCGGGAGGGCCAGTGCAAGAGACCCAGTACTTC. Amino acids: CSASGGPVQETQYF.

The V and J genes are TRBV30 and TRBJ1-3; D is uncertain. The germline CDR1 and CDR2 sequences are GTSNPN and SVGIG (reference sequence). The CDR3 extends over 14 amino acids. Trimming took 4 bases from V and 0 from J, leaving 10 bases between them. DNA of the CDR3: TGTGCCTGGACTTTGCAGATCTCTGGAAACACCATATATTTT. Translated: CAWTLQISGNTIYF.

The chain recombines TRBV12-3 or TRBV12-4 with TRBJ2-3, with a weak D call TRBD2 (7 bases). V was pared by 7 bases and J by 4 bases, with 12 bases between. CDR3 length: 13 amino acids. Written as DNA, the CDR3 is TGTGCCAGCACCAAGGGGGGGGCAGATACGCAGTATTTT. As protein: CASTKGGADTQYF.

This clonotype was counted between two and nine times. The chain joins TRBV4-3 to TRBJ2-7, with 9 bases that match TRBD1. Germline CDR1 is LGHNA and CDR2 is YSLEER. With V trimmed by 3 bases and J by 3 bases, 6 bases remained unmatched. The CDR3 sequence is 15 residues long. The CDR3 DNA reads TGCGCCAGCAGCCAGGGGACAGGGTTCGGCTACGAGCAGTACTTC. This codes for CASSQGTGFGYEQYF.

The rearrangement links TRBV12-3 or TRBV12-4 to TRBJ2-1; 8 positions agree with TRBD1. There are 14 residues in the CDR3. The V gene end was trimmed by 7 bases and the J gene end by 2 bases; junction bases not matched to a gene: 4. As DNA, the CDR3 is TGTGCCAGCACTCGGGACAGGACCTACAATGAGCAGTTCTTC. Its translation is CASTRDRTYNEQFF.

The chain combines TRBV5-1 with TRBJ2-2; TRBD2 might be the D (6 bases). The CDR3 totals 15 residues. The V gene lost 5 bases and the J gene lost 1 base, with 12 bases spanning the gap. The V gene's germline CDR1 is SGHRS and CDR2 YFSETQ. The CDR3 here is CASSEGLVNTGELFF. The CDR3 nucleotides read TGCGCCAGCAGTGAGGGACTGGTGAACACCGGGGAGCTGTTTTTT. Together with reference TRBV5-1 and TRBJ2-2, the CDR3 gives the full variable domain: KAGVTQTPRYLIKTRGQQVTLSCSPISGHRSVSWYQQTPGQGLQFLFEYFSETQRNKGNFPGRFSGRQFSNSRSEMNVSTLELGDSALYLCASSEGLVNTGELFFGEGSRLTVL.

This clonotype has only a few counts. The V and J genes are TRBV24-1 and TRBJ2-3; 14 bases are a match to TRBD2. Germline V lookup: CDR1 KGHDR, CDR2 SFDVKD. V lost 4 bases and J lost 3; bases outside the gene matches: 2. The CDR3 sequence is 16 residues long. The CDR3 DNA follows: TGTGCCACCAGTGAAGGGACTAGCGGGGGTACAGATACGCAGTATTTT. Amino acid sequence: CATSEGTSGGTDTQYF.

This clonotype was seen only a few times. The rearrangement uses TRBV7-2 and TRBJ2-3; no definite D call. V shed 4 bases and J shed 4 bases, with 9 bases lying between them. The germline gives CDR1 SGHTA, CDR2 FQGNSA. The CDR3 runs 13 residues. CDR3 sequence: CASSSRGPDTQYF. The DNA for the CDR3 is TGTGCCAGCAGCTCCAGAGGTCCAGATACGCAGTATTTT.

This clonotype was seen more than once but under ten times. The chain combines TRBV12-3 or TRBV12-4 with TRBJ2-7; no clear D. The CDR3 extends over 10 amino acids. Trimming left V 6 bases short and J 7 bases short, with 7 bases between. This CDR3 reads CASRGWEQYF. CDR3 nucleotide sequence: TGTGCCAGCAGGGGATGGGAGCAGTACTTC.

This chain joins TRBV6-1 and TRBJ1-4, with D perhaps TRBD1 (5 bases). CDR1 MNHNS and CDR2 SASEGT come from the germline V gene. The ends were cut back, 6 bases at V and 7 bases at J, with 15 bases in the middle. This CDR3 spans 14 amino acids. The CDR3 region has the DNA TGTGCCAGCAGGACGACAGTGAGCAGTGAAAAACTGTTTTTT. Translation: CASRTTVSSEKLFF.

This clonotype was seen repeatedly, ten times or more. An end of the junction differs from the germline gene, which may be a read error. V is TRBV5-1 and J is TRBJ2-5; tentative D call: TRBD1 (5 bases). Germline assignment: CDR1 SGHRS and CDR2 YFSETQ. This CDR3 is 13 amino acids long. The CDR3, as DNA: TGTGCCAGCAGTTTAAGGGGTGGAGAGACCCAGTACTTC. It codes for CASSLRGGETQYF.

At least ten counts were recorded for this clonotype. This chain connects TRBV12-3 or TRBV12-4 to TRBJ2-1; possibly TRBD1 for D (6 bases). V was cut by 7 bases and J by 2 bases, with 12 bases left in between. The CDR3 is made up of 14 amino acids. The CDR3 here is CASTGEITYNEQFF. CDR3 coding DNA: TGTGCCAGCACAGGGGAAATCACCTACAATGAGCAGTTCTTC.

The V and J genes are TRBV7-2 and TRBJ2-5; tentative D call: TRBD1 (5 bases). Germline V CDR1 and CDR2: SGHTA, FQGNSA. Trimming removed 10 bases at V and 6 bases at J, with 24 bases between. The CDR3 is made up of 15 amino acids. The CDR3 is CATTVYSGNWQTQYF. Written as DNA, the CDR3 is TGTGCCACCACTGTTTACTCAGGGAATTGGCAGACCCAGTACTTC.

This clonotype showed up just a few times. The rearrangement uses TRBV20-1 and TRBJ1-3; 9 bases are a match to TRBD1. V gave up 1 base and J gave up 5 bases; unmatched junction bases: 3. There are 14 residues in the CDR3. Germline loops: CDR1 DFQATT, CDR2 SNEGSKA (reference sequence). CDR3 nucleotides: TGCAGTGCTAGAGGACAGGGGGAGAGAAACACCATATATTTT. The encoded protein is CSARGQGERNTIYF.

This clonotype was detected a few times. The chain employs TRBV4-1 and TRBJ2-3; D unresolved. Trimming stripped 3 bases from V and 3 bases from J, with 10 bases between. Germline V gives CDR1 MGHRA, CDR2 YSYEKL. This CDR3 region has 14 residues. The chain's CDR3 is CASSQTSDTDTQYF. The CDR3 coding sequence is TGCGCCAGCAGCCAGACGTCGGATACAGATACGCAGTATTTT.

This clonotype has just a few counts. The rearrangement joins TRBV2 to TRBJ1-1; maybe TRBD1 (5 bases). Per germline, CDR1 SNHLY and CDR2 FYNNEI. CDR3 length equals 15 residues. V was clipped by 5 bases and J by 4 bases, with 17 bases between them. CDR3 nucleotide sequence: TGTGCCAGCAGTATTAACAGGCAATGGGGCACTGAAGCTTTCTTT. Its translation is CASSINRQWGTEAFF.

The chain recombines TRBV11-2 with TRBJ2-5; D uncertain. V shed 0 bases and J shed 0 bases, with 2 bases lying between them. The CDR3 covers 13 residues. Germline-derived CDR1 and CDR2 are SGHAT and FQNNGV. CDR3 DNA sequence: TGTGCCAGCAGCTTAGATAACCAAGAGACCCAGTACTTC. Translated: CASSLDNQETQYF.

This clonotype has a handful of counts. The chain has TRBV11-2 and TRBJ2-4; TRBD2 matches at 7 bases. The J segment lost 2 bases and the V segment lost 3 bases, leaving 13 bases of the junction unmatched. Germline V gene data show CDR1 as SGHAT and CDR2 as FQNNGV. The CDR3 is 18 residues long. The CDR3 loop is CASSLTGGRIGTKNIQYF. The CDR3 DNA follows: TGTGCCAGCAGCTTGACGGGAGGCCGGATCGGGACCAAAAACATTCAGTACTTC.

This clonotype was picked up a small number of times. The V and J genes are TRBV7-2 and TRBJ1-4; 7 positions match TRBD1. This CDR3 spans 15 amino acids. V trimming: 3 bases; J trimming: 3 bases; junction bases outside the gene matches: 4. Germline values: CDR1 SGHTA, CDR2 FQGNSA. CDR3 DNA: TGTGCCAGCAGCTTCGGGACAGCCCCTAATGAAAAACTGTTTTTT. Translating gives CASSFGTAPNEKLFF.

A few counts support this clonotype. The V and J genes are TRBV11-2 and TRBJ2-5; D is ambiguous. Germline V gene data show CDR1 as SGHAT and CDR2 as FQNNGV. This CDR3 comprises 13 residues. Trimming pared 2 bases from V and 2 bases from J, leaving 6 bases between. In DNA form, the CDR3 reads TGTGCCAGCAGCTTATCGGATCAAGAGACCCAGTACTTC. Residues: CASSLSDQETQYF. Looking up the rest from reference TRBV11-2 and TRBJ2-5 gives the full variable domain: EAGVAQSPRYKIIEKRQSVAFWCNPISGHATLYWYQQILGQGPKLLIQFQNNGVVDDSQLPKDRFSAERLKGVDSTLKIQPAKLEDSAVYLCASSLSDQETQYFGPGTRLLVL.

V is TRBV7-2 and J is TRBJ1-1; 9 bases are shared with TRBD1. The V and J ends lost 6 bases and 1 base, in that order; junction bases with no gene match: 12. The CDR3 totals 17 residues. Looked up from germline, CDR1 is SGHTA and CDR2 is FQGNSA. The CDR3: CASRDVWGQGSNTEAFF. DNA for the CDR3: TGTGCCAGCAGAGACGTATGGGGACAGGGTTCGAACACTGAAGCTTTCTTT.

Only a few counts were recorded for this clonotype. The chain joins TRBV5-1 to TRBJ2-2, with D possibly being TRBD1 or TRBD2 (5 bases each). CDR1 is SGHRS, CDR2 YFSETQ, per germline. V shed 6 bases and J shed 0 bases, with 12 bases lying between them. The CDR3 sequence is 15 residues long. CDR3 DNA: TGCGCCAGCACCCCCGGGACGCCGAACACCGGGGAGCTGTTTTTT. Translation gives CASTPGTPNTGELFF.

This clonotype was detected only a few times. The chain joins TRBV9 to TRBJ1-1, with TRBD1 identical over 7 bases. Germline V CDR1 and CDR2: SGDLS, YYNGEE. V shed 4 bases and J 4 bases; nucleotides not matched to a gene: 10. The CDR3 is 15 residues long. The DNA of the CDR3 is TGTGCCAGCAGCCAGGGAGGGGGCCGAGGCACTGAAGCTTTCTTT. Protein product: CASSQGGGRGTEAFF.

V and J are TRBV11-2 and TRBJ2-3, with 7 bases lining up with TRBD2. The V gene's germline CDR1 is SGHAT and CDR2 FQNNGV. Trimming cost V 5 bases and J 2 bases; bases outside gene matches: 4. The CDR3 is 14 residues long. The CDR3 is CASSRRLATDTQYF. The CDR3 DNA follows: TGTGCCAGCAGCCGCCGACTAGCCACAGATACGCAGTATTTT.

The chain combines TRBV9 with TRBJ2-7; weak D call: TRBD1 (6 bases). V lost 3 bases to trimming and J lost 6 bases, with 19 bases between them. Germline values: CDR1 SGDLS, CDR2 YYNGEE. This CDR3 is built from 15 residues. CDR3 protein: CASSAQTGLKGEQYF. The DNA for the CDR3 is TGTGCCAGCAGCGCACAGACAGGCTTAAAGGGCGAGCAGTACTTC.